The following is a T cell receptor (beta chain) sequence with its context. The antigen remains unidentified. These data come from a study of cytomegalovirus exposure and HLA in healthy donors. With 60 Vbeta and 13 Jbeta primers, the PCR was carried out. Profiling relied on immunoSEQ multiplex PCR, and the TCRdb table lists in-frame clones only, not all of them. The sample records 90,000 to 150,000 clones, roughly 70% being singletons. Trimming left V 5 bases short and J 0 bases short, with 20 bases between. CDR1 MDHEN and CDR2 SYDVKM come from the germline V gene. The CDR3 is made up of 17 amino acids. Whole-study results and caveats: Owing to their indistinguishability, certain V segments, notably TRBV6-2 and TRBV6-3, were excluded.

The rearrangement uses TRBV28 and TRBJ2-7; weak D call: TRBD2 (6 bases). Sample: PBMCs. The clonotype comes from a woman in her thirties or forties in good health and CMV-seronegative. The CDR3 DNA follows: TGTGCCAGCAGTCCTGGCGGCCGGGGCGGGACCTCCTACGAGCAGTACTTC. Translation: CASSPGGRGGTSYEQYF.